These 27 T cell receptor beta chains share one sample of origin, sequenced in a study of T cell responses to AZD1222 COVID-19 vaccine. The data were produced by immunoSEQ multiplex PCR, yet TCRdb's version contains in-frame clones alone and is incomplete. The data show about 100,000 clones, more than 70% seen once. The sample consisted of peripheral blood, taken on day 0 of MenACWY control vaccination. These receptors all come from an adult in good health.

The chain joins TRBV29-1 to TRBJ2-7; no definite D call. V lost 7 bases and J lost 3, with 7 bases in between. The CDR3 contains 10 residues. Germline-derived CDR1 and CDR2 are SQVTM and ANQGSEA. The CDR3 loop reads CSALSYEQYF. For the CDR3, the DNA is TGCAGCGCGTTAAGCTACGAGCAGTACTTC.

The chain links TRBV28 to TRBJ1-2, with D possibly being TRBD1 (6 bases). The germline V gene has CDR1 MDHEN and CDR2 SYDVKM. Trimming shortened V by 6 bases and J by 8 bases, and 22 bases separated the two germline ends. The CDR3 is 15 amino acids. The CDR3 DNA follows: TGTGCCAGCAGCCCACCCCTCTTCAGGGGTTTCGGCTACACCTTC. It yields the protein CASSPPLFRGFGYTF.

The CDR3 loop is CASTLRNRQFAIDEQYF. The CDR3 DNA sequence: TGTGCCAGCACCCTCCGAAACAGGCAGTTCGCCATCGACGAGCAGTACTTC. This sequence joins TRBV7-8 and TRBJ2-7; TRBD1 is a possible D gene (5 bases). V dropped 7 bases and J dropped 5 bases, with 27 bases sitting between them. Germline V CDR1 and CDR2: SGHVS, FQNEAQ. There are 17 residues in the CDR3.

This clone has only a few counts. This CDR3 reads CAWSWGNSNQPQHF. Here the CDR3 DNA reads TGTGCCTGGAGTTGGGGGAACAGCAATCAGCCCCAGCATTTT. The J gene is TRBJ1-5, the V gene TRBV30; tentatively, D is TRBD1 (5 bases). This CDR3 is built from 14 residues. From germline, CDR1 is GTSNPN and CDR2 SVGIG (reference sequence). V was clipped by 2 bases and J by 1 base, with 9 bases between them.

The chain employs TRBV20-1 and TRBJ1-3; D is possibly TRBD1 (5 bases). The V end lost 6 bases, the J end lost 9 bases, and 12 bases lay between the germline ends. There are 11 residues in the CDR3. CDR1 is DFQATT, CDR2 SNEGSKA, per germline (reference sequence). The CDR3 DNA is TGCAGTGCGCCCCAGGGCGGCACCATATATTTT. Residues: CSAPQGGTIYF.

The chain has TRBV3-1 (or the pseudogene TRBV3-2) and TRBJ1-3; unclear D gene. Germline V gene sequence: CDR1 LGHDT, CDR2 YNNKEL (reference sequence). V lost 7 bases and J lost 1, with 11 bases in between. This CDR3 region has 14 residues. CDR3 region: CASTRTESGNTIYF. DNA of the CDR3: TGTGCCAGCACCCGGACGGAATCTGGAAACACCATATATTTT.

The gene calls are TRBV7-2 and TRBJ2-2; TRBD2 is a possible D gene (6 bases). The CDR3 is 16 amino acids. Looked up from germline, CDR1 is SGHTA and CDR2 is FQGNSA. V was clipped by 6 bases and J by 3 bases, with 17 bases between them. The CDR3 loop is CASRRGPGADTGELFF. The CDR3 DNA is TGTGCCAGCAGGAGAGGCCCGGGAGCGGACACCGGGGAGCTGTTTTTT.

CDR3 DNA: TGTGCCAGCTCACCGAACACCCAAGTGGGAGCTTTCTTT. Translation: CASSPNTQVGAFF. The chain combines TRBV18 with TRBJ1-1; D remains ambiguous. Trimming took off 3 bases at V and 10 bases at J, with 15 bases between the two ends. Germline V CDR1 and CDR2: KGHSH, LQKENI. The CDR3 has 13 residues.

CDR3: CASSLTSGRASYEQYF. CDR3 nucleotides: TGTGCCAGCAGCTTGACTAGCGGGAGGGCCTCCTACGAGCAGTACTTC. The chain recombines TRBV7-2 with TRBJ2-7; 14 nucleotides line up with TRBD2. Looked up from germline, CDR1 is SGHTA and CDR2 is FQGNSA. J lost 0 bases, V lost 3 bases, and 1 base had no gene match. CDR3 length: 16 amino acids.

The chain joins TRBV18 to TRBJ2-1; 10 bases align to TRBD2. Germline V gene data show CDR1 as KGHSH and CDR2 as LQKENI. J gave up 2 bases and V 0 bases, and 1 base lay outside the gene matches. CDR3 length: 16 residues. CDR3 region: CASSPPSGGAYNEQFF. CDR3 nucleotides: TGTGCCAGCTCACCACCCAGCGGGGGGGCCTACAATGAGCAGTTCTTC.

V and J are TRBV28 and TRBJ2-6; D ambiguous. Trimming removed 6 bases from V and 3 bases from J, with 9 bases in between. Germline CDR1 and CDR2: MDHEN and SYDVKM. The CDR3 contains 14 residues. The CDR3 here is CASSKLGGANVLTF. CDR3 nucleotide sequence: TGTGCCAGCAGCAAGTTAGGTGGGGCCAACGTCCTGACTTTC.

This sequence joins TRBV30 and TRBJ1-2, with D hard to call. The germline V gene has CDR1 GTSNPN and CDR2 SVGIG (reference sequence). V lost 4 bases to trimming and J lost 4 bases, with 10 bases between them. CDR3 size: 12 residues. CDR3 bases: TGTGCCTGGACAGTGGGCCGCTATGGCTACACCTTC. It encodes CAWTVGRYGYTF.

V is TRBV5-6 and J is TRBJ1-6; D possibly corresponds to TRBD1 (5 bases). Germline-derived CDR1 and CDR2 are SGHDT and YYEEEE. CDR3 length: 15 amino acids. V was pared by 0 bases and J by 13 bases, with 17 bases between. The CDR3 spells CASSLGSLTVSPLHF. CDR3 sequence (DNA): TGTGCCAGCAGCTTGGGGTCCCTGACAGTCTCCCCCCTCCACTTT.

V usage is TRBV5-6 and J usage is TRBJ2-7; 13 bases fit TRBD2. Per the germline V gene, CDR1 is SGHDT and CDR2 is YYEEEE. Trimming took 4 bases from V and 4 from J; bases not matched to a gene: 8. The length of the CDR3 is 16 residues. The CDR3 coding sequence is TGTGCCAGCAGCATACGGACTAGCGGGGGTATATACGAGCAGTACTTC. It translates to CASSIRTSGGIYEQYF.

This rearrangement joins TRBV3-1 (or the pseudogene TRBV3-2) to TRBJ1-1, with TRBD1 matching over 9 bases. The germline V gene has CDR1 LGHDT and CDR2 YNNKEL (reference sequence). This CDR3 is 17 amino acids long. The V segment lost 4 bases and the J segment 5 bases; nucleotides outside the gene matches: 14. The CDR3 is CASSRTGTGSGGTEAFF. The DNA for the CDR3 is TGTGCCAGCAGCCGCACCGGGACAGGGTCGGGTGGGACTGAAGCTTTCTTT.

This clone showed up just a few times. The chain employs TRBV5-5 and TRBJ1-5, with no clear D. The ends were cut back, 2 bases at V and 0 bases at J, with 9 bases in the middle. Germline V gene data show CDR1 as SGHKS and CDR2 as YYEKEE (reference sequence). This CDR3 comprises 15 residues. The CDR3 is CASSFRLNSNQPQHF. The CDR3 nucleotides read TGTGCCAGCAGCTTTCGTCTTAATAGCAATCAGCCCCAGCATTTT.

V and J are TRBV15 and TRBJ1-1; perhaps TRBD1 as D (5 bases). Germline assignment: CDR1 LNHNV and CDR2 YYDKDF (reference sequence). The CDR3 is 14 residues long. V lost 4 bases to trimming and J lost 4 bases, with 13 bases between them. The CDR3 DNA sequence: TGTGCCACCAGCACCCGAGGGACCGGCACTGAAGCTTTCTTT. This sequence encodes CATSTRGTGTEAFF.

This chain links TRBV7-3 with TRBJ2-3; D is uncertain. Between the trimmed V and J ends, which lost 3 bases and 2 bases, there was a span of 6 bases. The germline CDR1 and CDR2 sequences are SGHTA and FQGTGA. The CDR3 length is 13 residues. The CDR3, as DNA: TGTGCCAGCAGCTTTACCCCCACAGATACGCAGTATTTT. It encodes CASSFTPTDTQYF.

The chain combines TRBV5-1 with TRBJ2-5, with D possibly called TRBD1 or TRBD2 (5 bases each). Trimming left V 4 bases short and J 4 bases short, with 14 bases between. Germline CDR1 is SGHRS and CDR2 is YFSETQ. The CDR3 contains 14 residues. CDR3 coding DNA: TGCGCCAGCAGCCTGGGGGATTCCTCAGAGACCCAGTACTTC. Translating it yields CASSLGDSSETQYF.

The CDR3 loop reads CASSLAGQGTNTEAFF. The CDR3 DNA follows: TGCGCCAGCAGCTTGGCCGGACAGGGTACGAACACTGAAGCTTTCTTT. The chain employs TRBV5-1 and TRBJ1-1; 8 bases align to TRBD1. CDR3 length: 16 residues. V lost 0 bases to trimming and J lost 1 base; unmatched junction nucleotides: 5. Germline CDR1 is SGHRS and CDR2 is YFSETQ. The entire variable domain, with the rest obtained from reference TRBV5-1 and TRBJ1-1, is as follows: KAGVTQTPRYLIKTRGQQVTLSCSPISGHRSVSWYQQTPGQGLQFLFEYFSETQRNKGNFPGRFSGRQFSNSRSEMNVSTLELGDSALYLCASSLAGQGTNTEAFFGQGTRLTVV.

The rearrangement links TRBV7-9 to TRBJ1-1; 9 nucleotides match TRBD1. This CDR3 contains 13 residues. Germline CDR1 is SEHNR and CDR2 is FQNEAQ (reference sequence). After removal of 1 base from V and 9 bases from J, the junction contained 3 bases not matched to a gene. CDR3 loop: CASSLVGQGKAFF. The CDR3 DNA sequence: TGTGCCAGCAGCTTAGTGGGACAGGGAAAAGCTTTCTTT. The full variable domain, rest sourced from reference TRBV7-9 and TRBJ1-1, is DTGVSQNPRHKITKRGQNVTFRCDPISEHNRLYWYRQTLGQGPEFLTYFQNEAQLEKSRLLSDRFSAERPKGSFSTLEIQRTEQGDSAMYLCASSLVGQGKAFFGQGTRLTVV.

The chain links TRBV7-9 to TRBJ2-1; D uncertain. Between the trimmed V and J ends, which lost 1 base and 10 bases, there was a span of 11 bases. CDR3 length: 13 amino acids. The germline V gene encodes CDR1 SEHNR and CDR2 FQNEAQ (reference sequence). CDR3 region: CASSLVSQAEQFF. CDR3 nucleotides: TGTGCCAGCAGCTTAGTAAGCCAGGCCGAGCAGTTCTTC.

The chain links TRBV10-1 to TRBJ2-3; D is undetermined. V lost 0 bases to trimming and J lost 3 bases, with 13 bases between them. The CDR3 is 16 residues long. CDR1 and CDR2 (germline): WNHNN, SYGVQD (reference sequence). The CDR3 is CASSESKGHGTDTQYF. CDR3 nucleotide sequence: TGCGCCAGCAGTGAGTCGAAGGGTCATGGGACAGATACGCAGTATTTT.

The chain uses TRBV5-5 and TRBJ1-6; possibly TRBD1 for D (5 bases). Trimming removed 3 bases at V and 0 bases at J, with 19 bases between. The CDR3 is made up of 19 amino acids. Germline-derived CDR1 and CDR2 are SGHKS and YYEKEE (reference sequence). Here the CDR3 DNA reads TGTGCCAGCAGCTGGTGGGGCTGGGCCAAAAGCTCCTATAATTCACCCCTCCACTTT. It encodes CASSWWGWAKSSYNSPLHF.

The V and J genes are TRBV19 and TRBJ2-5; D remains unclear. V lost 6 bases, J lost 2 bases, and 13 bases lay in between. The CDR3 consists of 14 residues. Germline lookup yields CDR1 LNHDA and CDR2 SQIVND (reference sequence). CDR3 protein: CASSRSDGQETQYF. DNA of the CDR3: TGTGCCAGTAGCCGATCCGACGGACAAGAGACCCAGTACTTC.

The chain is built from TRBV10-3 and TRBJ1-2; a weak D match, TRBD1 (6 bases). The length of the CDR3 is 17 residues. The V and J ends lost 4 bases and 1 base respectively, with 19 bases between them. Germline V CDR1 and CDR2: ENHRY, SYGVKD. CDR3 protein: CAISARDTPGVNYGYTF. The CDR3, as DNA: TGTGCCATCAGTGCCCGGGACACCCCCGGGGTTAACTATGGCTACACCTTC.

This chain connects TRBV18 to TRBJ2-7, with TRBD1 identical over 9 bases. The CDR3 has 15 amino acids. Germline values: CDR1 KGHSH, CDR2 LQKENI. With 2 bases clipped from V and 2 bases from J, the junction kept 4 bases outside the gene matches. The DNA for the CDR3 is TGTGCCAGCTCACCATCCGGGACAGGGACCTACGAGCAGTACTTC. Protein sequence: CASSPSGTGTYEQYF.